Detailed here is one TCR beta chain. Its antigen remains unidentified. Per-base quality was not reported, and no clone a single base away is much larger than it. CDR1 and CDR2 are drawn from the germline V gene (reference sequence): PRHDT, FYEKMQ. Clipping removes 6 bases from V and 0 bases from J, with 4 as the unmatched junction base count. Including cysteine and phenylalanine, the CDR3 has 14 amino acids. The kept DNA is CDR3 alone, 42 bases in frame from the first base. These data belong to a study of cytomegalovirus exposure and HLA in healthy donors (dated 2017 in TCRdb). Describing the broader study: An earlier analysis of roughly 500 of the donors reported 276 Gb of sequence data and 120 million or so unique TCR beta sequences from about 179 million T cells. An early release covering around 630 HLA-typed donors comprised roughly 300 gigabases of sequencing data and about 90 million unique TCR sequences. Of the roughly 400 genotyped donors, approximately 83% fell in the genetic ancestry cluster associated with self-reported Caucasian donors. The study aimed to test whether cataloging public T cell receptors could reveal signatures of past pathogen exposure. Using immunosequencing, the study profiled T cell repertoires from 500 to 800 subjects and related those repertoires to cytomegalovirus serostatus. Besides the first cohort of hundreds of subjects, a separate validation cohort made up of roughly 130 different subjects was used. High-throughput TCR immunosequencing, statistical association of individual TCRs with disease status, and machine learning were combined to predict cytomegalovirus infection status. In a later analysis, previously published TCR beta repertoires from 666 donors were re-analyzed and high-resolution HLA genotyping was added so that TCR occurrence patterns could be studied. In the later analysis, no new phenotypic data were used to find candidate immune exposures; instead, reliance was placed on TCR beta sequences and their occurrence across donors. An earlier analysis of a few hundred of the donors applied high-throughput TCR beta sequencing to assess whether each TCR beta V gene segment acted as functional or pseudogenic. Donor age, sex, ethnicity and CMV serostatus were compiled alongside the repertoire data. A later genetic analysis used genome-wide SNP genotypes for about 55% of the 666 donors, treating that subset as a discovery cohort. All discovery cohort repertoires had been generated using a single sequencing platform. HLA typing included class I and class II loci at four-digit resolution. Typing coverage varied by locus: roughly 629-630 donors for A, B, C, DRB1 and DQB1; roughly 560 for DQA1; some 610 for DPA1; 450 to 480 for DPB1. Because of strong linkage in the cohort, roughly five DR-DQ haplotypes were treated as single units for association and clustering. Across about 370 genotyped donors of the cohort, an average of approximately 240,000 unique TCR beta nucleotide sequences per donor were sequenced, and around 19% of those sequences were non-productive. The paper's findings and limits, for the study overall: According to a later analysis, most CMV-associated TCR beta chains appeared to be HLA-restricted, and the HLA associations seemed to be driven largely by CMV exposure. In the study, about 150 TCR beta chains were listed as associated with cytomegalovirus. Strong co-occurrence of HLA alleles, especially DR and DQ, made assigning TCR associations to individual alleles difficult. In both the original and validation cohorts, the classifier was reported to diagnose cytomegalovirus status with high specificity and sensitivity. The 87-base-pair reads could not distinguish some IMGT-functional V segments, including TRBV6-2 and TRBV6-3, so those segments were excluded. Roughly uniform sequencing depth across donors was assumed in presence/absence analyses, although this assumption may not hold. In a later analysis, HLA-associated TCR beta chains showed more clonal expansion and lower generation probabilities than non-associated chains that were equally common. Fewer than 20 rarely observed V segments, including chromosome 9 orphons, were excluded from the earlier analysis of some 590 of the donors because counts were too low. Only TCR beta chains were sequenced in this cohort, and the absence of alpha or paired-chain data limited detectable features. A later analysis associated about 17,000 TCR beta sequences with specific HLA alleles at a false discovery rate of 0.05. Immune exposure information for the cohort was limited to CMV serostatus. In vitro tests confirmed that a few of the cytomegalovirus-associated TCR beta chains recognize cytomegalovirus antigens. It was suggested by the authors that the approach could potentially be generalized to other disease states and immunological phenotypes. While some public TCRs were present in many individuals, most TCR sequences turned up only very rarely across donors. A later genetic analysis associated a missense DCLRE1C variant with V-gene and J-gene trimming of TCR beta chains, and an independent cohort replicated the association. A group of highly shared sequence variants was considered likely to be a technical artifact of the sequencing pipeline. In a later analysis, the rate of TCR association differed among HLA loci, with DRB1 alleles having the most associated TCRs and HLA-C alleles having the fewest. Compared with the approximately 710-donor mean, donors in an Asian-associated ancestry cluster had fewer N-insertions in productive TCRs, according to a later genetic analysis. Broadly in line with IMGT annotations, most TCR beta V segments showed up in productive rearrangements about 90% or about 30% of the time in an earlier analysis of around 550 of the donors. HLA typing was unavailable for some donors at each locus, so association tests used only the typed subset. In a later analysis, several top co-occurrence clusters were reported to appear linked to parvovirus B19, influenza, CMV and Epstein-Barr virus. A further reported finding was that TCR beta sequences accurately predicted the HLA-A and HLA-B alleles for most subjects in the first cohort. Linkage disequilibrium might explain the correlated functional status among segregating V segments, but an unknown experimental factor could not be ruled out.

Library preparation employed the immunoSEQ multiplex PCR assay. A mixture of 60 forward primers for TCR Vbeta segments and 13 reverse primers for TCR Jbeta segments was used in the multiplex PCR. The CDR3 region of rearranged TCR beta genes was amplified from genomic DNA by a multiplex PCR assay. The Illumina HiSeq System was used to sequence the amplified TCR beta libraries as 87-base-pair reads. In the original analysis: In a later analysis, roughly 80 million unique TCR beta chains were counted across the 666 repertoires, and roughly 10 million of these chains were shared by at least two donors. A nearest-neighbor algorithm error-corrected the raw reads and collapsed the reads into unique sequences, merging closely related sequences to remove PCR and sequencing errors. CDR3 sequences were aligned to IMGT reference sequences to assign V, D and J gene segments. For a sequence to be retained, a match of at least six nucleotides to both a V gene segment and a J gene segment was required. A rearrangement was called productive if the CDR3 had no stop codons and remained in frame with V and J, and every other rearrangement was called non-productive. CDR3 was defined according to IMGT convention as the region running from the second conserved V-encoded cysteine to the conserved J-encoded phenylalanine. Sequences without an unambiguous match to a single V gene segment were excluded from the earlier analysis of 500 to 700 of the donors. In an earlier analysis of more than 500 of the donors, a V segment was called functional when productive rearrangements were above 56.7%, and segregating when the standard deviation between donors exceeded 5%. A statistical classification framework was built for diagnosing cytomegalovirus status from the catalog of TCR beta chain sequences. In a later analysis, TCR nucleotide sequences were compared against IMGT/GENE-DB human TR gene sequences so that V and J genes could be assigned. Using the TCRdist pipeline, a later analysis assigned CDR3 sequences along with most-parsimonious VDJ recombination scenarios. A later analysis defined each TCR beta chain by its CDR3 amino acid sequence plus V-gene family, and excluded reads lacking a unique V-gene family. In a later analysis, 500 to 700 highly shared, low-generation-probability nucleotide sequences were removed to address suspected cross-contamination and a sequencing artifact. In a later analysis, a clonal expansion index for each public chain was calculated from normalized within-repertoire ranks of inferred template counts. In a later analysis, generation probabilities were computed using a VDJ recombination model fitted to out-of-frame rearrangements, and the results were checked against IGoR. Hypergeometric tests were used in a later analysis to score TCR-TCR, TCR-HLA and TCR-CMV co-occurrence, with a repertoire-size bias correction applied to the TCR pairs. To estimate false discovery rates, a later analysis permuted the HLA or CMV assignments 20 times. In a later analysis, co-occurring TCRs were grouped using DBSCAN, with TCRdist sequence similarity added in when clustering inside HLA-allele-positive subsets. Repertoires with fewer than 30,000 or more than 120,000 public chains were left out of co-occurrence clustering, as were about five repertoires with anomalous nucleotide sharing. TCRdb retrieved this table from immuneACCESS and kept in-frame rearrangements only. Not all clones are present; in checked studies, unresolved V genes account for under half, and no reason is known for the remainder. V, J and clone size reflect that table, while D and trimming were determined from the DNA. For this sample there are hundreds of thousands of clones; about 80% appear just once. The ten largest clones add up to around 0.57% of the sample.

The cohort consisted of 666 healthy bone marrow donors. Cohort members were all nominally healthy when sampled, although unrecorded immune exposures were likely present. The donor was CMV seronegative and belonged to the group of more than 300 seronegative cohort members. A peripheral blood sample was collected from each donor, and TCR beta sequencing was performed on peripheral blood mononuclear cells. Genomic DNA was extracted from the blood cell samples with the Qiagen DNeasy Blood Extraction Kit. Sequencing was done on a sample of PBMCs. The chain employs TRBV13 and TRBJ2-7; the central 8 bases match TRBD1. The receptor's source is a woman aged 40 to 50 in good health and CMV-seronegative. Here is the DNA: TGTGCCAGCAGGATGACAGGGGCCTCCTACGAGCAGTACTTC. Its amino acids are CASRMTGASYEQYF.